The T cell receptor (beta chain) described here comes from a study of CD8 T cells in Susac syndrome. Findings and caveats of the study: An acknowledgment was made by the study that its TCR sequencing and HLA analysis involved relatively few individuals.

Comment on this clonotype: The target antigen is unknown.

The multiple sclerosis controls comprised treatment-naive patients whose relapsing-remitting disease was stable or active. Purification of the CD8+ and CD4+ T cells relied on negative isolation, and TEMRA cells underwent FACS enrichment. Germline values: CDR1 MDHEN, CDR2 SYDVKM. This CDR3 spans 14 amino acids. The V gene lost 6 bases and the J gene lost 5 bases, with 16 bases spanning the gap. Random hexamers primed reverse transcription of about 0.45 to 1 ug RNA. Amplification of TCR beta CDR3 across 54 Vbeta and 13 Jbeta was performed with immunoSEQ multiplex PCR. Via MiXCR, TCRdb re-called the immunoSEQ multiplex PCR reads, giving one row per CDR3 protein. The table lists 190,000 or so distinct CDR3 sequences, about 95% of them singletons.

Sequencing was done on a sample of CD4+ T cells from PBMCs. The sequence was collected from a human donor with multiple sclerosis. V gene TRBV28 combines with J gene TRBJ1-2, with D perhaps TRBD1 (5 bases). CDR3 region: CASRKDSFSYGYTF. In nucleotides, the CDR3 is TGTGCCAGCAGGAAAGACAGTTTCTCGTATGGCTACACCTTC.